A selection of T cell receptor beta chains follows, all from one sample in a study of CD8 T cells in ankylosing spondylitis. TCRdb reprocessed the 5' RACE reads with MiXCR, giving one entry per CDR3 protein. The sample consists of 150,000 or so distinct CDR3 sequences, approximately 20% of them appearing once. Sequenced material: blood, either unsorted or a sorted T cell fraction (not recorded which). The source is a male donor with ankylosing spondylitis or in good health (not recorded which). The CDR3 runs from the conserved cysteine through the conserved F or W. The D gene is left open where the match is weak. Only some rows state a clone size, as once, few, many or a class for expanded clones.

clone size,D gene,V gene,J gene,CDR3 DNA,CDR3 protein
few,TRBD2,TRBV5-1,TRBJ2-1,TGCGCCAGCAGCCCTTACTGGGAAGGGACTAGCGGGTACAATGAGCAGTTCTTC,CASSPYWEGTSGYNEQFF
many,NA,TRBV29-1,TRBJ1-1,TGCAGCGTTCACCAGAGACAGAGAATAAACACTGAAGCTTTCTTT,CSVHQRQRINTEAFF
many,TRBD2,TRBV6-5,TRBJ2-5,TGTGCCAGCAGTTACTCGGGACTAGGGGAGACCCAGTACTTC,CASSYSGLGETQYF
many,TRBD2,TRBV20-1,TRBJ2-7,TGCAGTGCTCCAGGACTAGCGGGTCGCTCCTACGAGCAGTACTTC,CSAPGLAGRSYEQYF
NA,NA,TRBV9,TRBJ2-4,TGTGCCAGCAGCGTAGACGGACTAGCCAAAAACATTCAGTACTTC,CASSVDGLAKNIQYF
many,NA,TRBV9,TRBJ2-7,TGTGCCAGCAGCGTAGCGGCACTGAACTACGAGCAGTACTTC,CASSVAALNYEQYF
NA,NA,TRBV29-1,TRBJ1-2,TGCAGCGTTGAAGCATCGAGTTATGGCTACACCTTC,CSVEASSYGYTF
few,NA,TRBV20-1,TRBJ2-2,TGCAGTGCGAAACGACCCGGACAGAACACCGGGGAGCTGTTTTTT,CSAKRPGQNTGELFF
few,TRBD1,TRBV28,TRBJ2-7,TGTGCCAGCAGTGACCGGGACAGGGCGCTCTACGAGCAGTACTTC,CASSDRDRALYEQYF
NA,TRBD2,TRBV20-1,TRBJ2-3,TGCAGTGCTTCCAAGACTAGCCCTAGCACAGATACGCAGTATTTT,CSASKTSPSTDTQYF
NA,NA,TRBV7-2,TRBJ1-2,TGTGCCAGCAGCTTAGCCAACGGACGGTCGTATGGCTACACCTTC,CASSLANGRSYGYTF
many,TRBD2,TRBV10-3,TRBJ2-1,TGTGCCACCCGGGGACTAGCGAAGAATGAGCAGTTCTTC,CATRGLAKNEQFF
few,TRBD2,TRBV20-1,TRBJ2-2,TGCTGTGCTAGAGATTCAAGCGGGAGTGGGATCGGGGAGCTGTTTTTT,CCARDSSGSGIGELFF
many,NA,TRBV19,TRBJ2-2,TGTGCCAGTACCTCCCTAACGGGGACGAACACCGGGGAGCTGTTTTTT,CASTSLTGTNTGELFF
NA,TRBD2,TRBV28,TRBJ2-3,TGTGCCAGCAGTTGGACTAGCGGAACCCAGCCTACGCAGTATTTT,CASSWTSGTQPTQYF
NA,NA,TRBV20-1,TRBJ2-5,TGCAGTGCTAGAGAAAACCAGGGGCTTGGAGAGACCCAGTACTTC,CSARENQGLGETQYF
NA,NA,TRBV15,TRBJ2-1,TGTGCCACCAGCGGGGGAGGCTCCTACAATGAGCAGTTCTTC,CATSGGGSYNEQFF
many,NA,TRBV3-1,TRBJ2-2,TGTGCCAGCAGCCAAGTGCAGGCTATGACCGGGGAGCTGTTTTTT,CASSQVQAMTGELFF
NA,NA,TRBV7-9,TRBJ2-1,TGTGCCAGCAGCTTAGGACAAAACAATGAGCAGTTCTTC,CASSLGQNNEQFF
many,NA,TRBV21-1,TRBJ2-7,TGTGCCAGCAGCGGGTCCTCAAGGACAGACTCCTACGAGCAGTACTTC,CASSGSSRTDSYEQYF
many,TRBD1,TRBV20-1,TRBJ1-1,TGCAGTGCCCTCGACAGGGGAACTGAAGCTTTCTTT,CSALDRGTEAFF
NA,TRBD1,TRBV5-5,TRBJ2-7,TGTGCCAGCAGCGTTGGGACAGGTGTGTACGAGCAGTACTTC,CASSVGTGVYEQYF
NA,NA,TRBV7-9,TRBJ1-4,TGTGCCAGCAGCGACCCATCCTGGGCCGGTGAAAAACTGTTTTTT,CASSDPSWAGEKLFF
few,NA,TRBV27,TRBJ2-1,TGTGCCAGCAGTAGATACAGGGTTAGCGGGTACAACAATGAGCAGTTCTTC,CASSRYRVSGYNNEQFF